This entry is about one TCR beta chain. Its antigen has not been determined. No much larger clone exists at a distance of one base, and base qualities are not known. The data derive from a study of blood T cell repertoires in COVID-19 (dated by TCRdb to 2018 to 2020). Notes on the research overall: Collaborator samples came from the United States, Italy and Spain and covered acute and convalescent phases of COVID-19. Sample metadata almost always included a de-identified subject ID, COVID-19 status, age in years and sex. Subjects who had been exposed to COVID-19, were actively infected with it, or had recovered from it provided the deeply sampled blood TCRbeta repertoires that made up the dataset. The repertoires were released in a freely available public database intended as a resource for research on the immune response to SARS-CoV-2. The material from the prospective study consisted of cDNA or gDNA derived from T cells, B-cell-depleted T cells, or PBMCs. Where HLA class I and class II types were available, the types were taken from metadata supplied by the sample provider, not from assay-based typing. The samples were drawn from two sources: the first 160 participants of the ongoing ImmuneRACE study, and over 950 subjects contributed by 6 global collaborators.

Points the paper makes about the study in general: The quantity of clinical and demographic metadata differed by source and by participant and was supplied without curation.

V and J are truncated by 5 bases and 4 bases respectively, leaving an intervening sequence of 14 bases. Including the terminal cysteine and phenylalanine, the CDR3 comprises 13 residues. The kept DNA is CDR3 alone, 39 bases in frame from the first base. CDR1 SQVTM and CDR2 ANQGSEA were looked up in the germline V gene. TCRbeta CDR3 regions were amplified from genomic DNA using the immunoSEQ Assay, a bias-controlled multiplex PCR. The original methods were these. The number of nucleated cells in each sample was estimated from the amplification of reference gene primers within the assay. Sequence reads were collapsed and filtered to measure the absolute abundance of every unique TCRbeta CDR3 rearrangement. For each sample, productive Simpson clonality was calculated by taking the square root of Simpson's diversity index across productive rearrangements. TCRdb holds this immuneACCESS table with in-frame rearrangements only. Some clones are missing; in checked studies, unresolved V genes explain under half, and the rest has no known cause. That table furnishes V, J and clone size, whereas the DNA furnished D and trimming. Present in this sample are just over 650,000 clones, over 80% of which were seen just once. The ten largest clones add up to approximately 0.25% of the sample.

Each collaborating institution followed its own protocols to collect whole blood in K2EDTA tubes. For TCRbeta analysis, collaborators shipped samples in one of three forms: frozen whole blood, isolated PBMCs, or DNA extracted from either of those sample types. The sequence joins TRBV29-1 to TRBJ1-1; the D region possibly corresponds to TRBD1 (5 bases align). Material for sequencing was peripheral blood. The TCR originated in a woman aged 18-29 years with acute or convalescent COVID-19. The CDR3 protein is CSVSPGLGTEAFF. DNA sequence: TGCAGCGTTTCCCCAGGGCTCGGCACTGAAGCTTTCTTT.